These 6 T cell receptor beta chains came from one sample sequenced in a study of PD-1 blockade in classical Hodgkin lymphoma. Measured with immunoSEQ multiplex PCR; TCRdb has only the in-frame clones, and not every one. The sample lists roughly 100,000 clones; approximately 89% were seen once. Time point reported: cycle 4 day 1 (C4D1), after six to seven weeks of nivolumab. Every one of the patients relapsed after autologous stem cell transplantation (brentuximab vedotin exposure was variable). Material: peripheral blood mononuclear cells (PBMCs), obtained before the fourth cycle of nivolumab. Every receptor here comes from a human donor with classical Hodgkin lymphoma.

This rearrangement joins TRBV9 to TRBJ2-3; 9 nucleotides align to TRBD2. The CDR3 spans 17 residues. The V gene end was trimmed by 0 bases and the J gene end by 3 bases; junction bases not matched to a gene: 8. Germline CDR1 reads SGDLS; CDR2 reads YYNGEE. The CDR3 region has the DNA TGTGCCAGCAGCGTAGATGTTGCGGGAGGGCTGACAGATACGCAGTATTTT. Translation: CASSVDVAGGLTDTQYF.

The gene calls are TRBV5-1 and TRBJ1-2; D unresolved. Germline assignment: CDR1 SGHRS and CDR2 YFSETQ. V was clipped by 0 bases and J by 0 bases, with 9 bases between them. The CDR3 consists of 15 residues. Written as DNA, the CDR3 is TGCGCCAGCAGCTTGGCCTCCGGCACTAACTATGGCTACACCTTC. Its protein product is CASSLASGTNYGYTF.

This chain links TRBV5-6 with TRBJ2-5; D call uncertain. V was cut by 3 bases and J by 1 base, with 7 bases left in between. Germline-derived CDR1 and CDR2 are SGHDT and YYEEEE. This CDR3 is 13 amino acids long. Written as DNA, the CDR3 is TGTGCCAGCAGCTCCAGGTTCCAAGAGACCCAGTACTTC. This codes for CASSSRFQETQYF.

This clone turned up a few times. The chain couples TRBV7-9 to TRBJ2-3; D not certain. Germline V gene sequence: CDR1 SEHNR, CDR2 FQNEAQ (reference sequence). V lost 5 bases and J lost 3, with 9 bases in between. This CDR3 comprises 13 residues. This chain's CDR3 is CASSPVFTDTQYF. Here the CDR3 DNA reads TGTGCCAGCAGCCCCGTTTTTACAGATACGCAGTATTTT.

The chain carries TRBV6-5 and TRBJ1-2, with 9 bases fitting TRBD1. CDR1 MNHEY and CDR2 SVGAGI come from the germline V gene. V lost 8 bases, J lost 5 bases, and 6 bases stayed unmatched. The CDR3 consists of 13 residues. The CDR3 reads CASGLQGAYGYTF. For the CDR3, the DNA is TGTGCCAGCGGCCTACAGGGGGCTTATGGCTACACCTTC.

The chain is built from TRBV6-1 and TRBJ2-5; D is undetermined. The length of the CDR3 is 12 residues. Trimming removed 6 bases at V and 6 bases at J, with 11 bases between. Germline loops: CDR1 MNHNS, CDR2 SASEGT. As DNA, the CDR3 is TGTGCCAGCAGATTTCTCCCGCAGACCCAGTACTTC. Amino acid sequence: CASRFLPQTQYF.